These T cell receptor beta chains were read from a single sample in a study of cytomegalovirus exposure and HLA in healthy donors. Here immunoSEQ multiplex PCR was the method, and the copy in TCRdb shows in-frame clones only, minus some. The table records 100,000 to 150,000 clones, about nine tenths of them present only once. Sequenced: PBMCs. The receptors derive from a woman aged 18-29 years in good health and CMV-seronegative. Each CDR3 is given with its conserved first and last residue. D genes are given only for firm matches. Part of the rows lack a size; the others show once, few, many or a class for expanded clones.

j_call | d_call | v_call | clone_size | cdr3_nt | cdr3_aa
TRBJ1-1 | NA | TRBV5-1 | NA | TGCGCCAGCAGCTTGGGAGGTTCGTACACTGAAGCTTTCTTT | CASSLGGSYTEAFF
TRBJ2-2 | NA | TRBV27 | NA | TGTGCCAGCAGTCCTCGACTGACCGGGGAGCTGTTTTTT | CASSPRLTGELFF
TRBJ2-5 | TRBD2 | TRBV13 | NA | TGTGCCAGCAGCCTCCGACTAGCGGAGCCCGACCGGGAGACCCAGTACTTC | CASSLRLAEPDRETQYF
TRBJ2-7 | TRBD2 | TRBV5-1 | NA | TGCGCCAGCAGCTTGTCGGGAGGGCCCAACGAGCAGTACTTC | CASSLSGGPNEQYF
TRBJ2-7 | NA | TRBV7-6 | NA | TGTGCCAGCAGCCGGTCGGGGTCGACCTACGAGCAGTACTTC | CASSRSGSTYEQYF
TRBJ2-7 | TRBD2 | TRBV7-2 | once | TGTGCCAGCAGCTTAGTAGCGGGAGAGGTCAACGAGCAGTACTTC | CASSLVAGEVNEQYF
TRBJ2-1 | NA | TRBV4-1 | once | TGCGCCAGCAGCCAGTACTCCGGGACAACGGCTCCCTACAATGAGCAGTTCTTC | CASSQYSGTTAPYNEQFF
TRBJ2-3 | NA | TRBV5-1 | NA | TGCGCCACCAAGCCCACCATGACTAGCACAGATACGCAGTATTTT | CATKPTMTSTDTQYF
TRBJ2-1 | NA | TRBV27 | NA | TGTGCCAGCAGTTTAGGGCTAGCCCGCAGTGAGCAGTTCTTC | CASSLGLARSEQFF
TRBJ1-2 | NA | TRBV12-2 | NA | TGTGCAAGTCGCTTAGCCCCAATCACGATCGGGTTAGGGGCTAACTATGGCTACACCTTC | CASRLAPITIGLGANYGYTF
TRBJ2-2 | NA | TRBV21-1 | NA | TGTGCCAGCAGCTGGGGGAGGGACCCCGCGGGAACCGGGGAGCTGTTTTTT | CASSWGRDPAGTGELFF
TRBJ2-1 | NA | TRBV19 | once | TGTGCCAGTAAGGCTAGTTCCCCATATCCCTACAATGAGCAGTTCTTC | CASKASSPYPYNEQFF
TRBJ2-5 | TRBD1 | TRBV9 | NA | TGTGCCAGCAGCGCGACAGGGGCCAGCCAAGAGACCCAGTACTTC | CASSATGASQETQYF
TRBJ2-7 | TRBD2 | TRBV4-1 | NA | TGCGCCAGCAGCCAAAACCTGGGGACTAGCGGAAGTGCCTACGAGCAGTACTTC | CASSQNLGTSGSAYEQYF
TRBJ1-1 | NA | TRBV7-9 | NA | TGTGCCAGCAGCTTAGAACGCCCGGTTACTGAAGCTTTCTTT | CASSLERPVTEAFF
TRBJ2-2 | TRBD2 | TRBV11-2 | NA | TGTGCCAGCAGCTTGAGGGAGGGGCCGAACACCGGGGAGCTGTTTTTT | CASSLREGPNTGELFF
TRBJ2-7 | TRBD1 | TRBV14 | once | TGTGCCAGCAGCCAAGACAGGGGGTACGAGCAGTACTTC | CASSQDRGYEQYF
TRBJ1-4 | TRBD1 | TRBV5-6 | NA | TGTGCCAGCAGCTCTTGGGGACAGGGAGGAGAAAAACTGTTTTTT | CASSSWGQGGEKLFF
TRBJ2-1 | NA | TRBV29-1 | NA | TGCCAGGCGTTGAGCTCCTACAATGAGCAGTTCTTC | CQALSSYNEQFF
TRBJ2-1 | TRBD2 | TRBV29-1 | NA | TGCAGCGTAACTAGCGGGAGGGGCAATGAGCAGTTCTTC | CSVTSGRGNEQFF
TRBJ2-7 | TRBD1 | TRBV6-6 | NA | TGTGCCAGCAGTTACGTGGGACAGGGGAGCGGCGAGCAGTACTTC | CASSYVGQGSGEQYF
TRBJ2-7 | TRBD2 | TRBV12-5 | once | TGTGCTAGTGGCCCGACAGCGGGGGCCTACGAGCAGTACTTC | CASGPTAGAYEQYF
TRBJ2-1 | NA | TRBV6-1 | NA | TGTGCCAGCAGTGATTATACAAGTTACAATGAGCAGTTCTTC | CASSDYTSYNEQFF
TRBJ2-7 | NA | TRBV7-9 | NA | TGTGCCAGCAGCTCTCCCGCGAGCGGCCTTGGGCAGTACTTC | CASSSPASGLGQYF
TRBJ2-7 | NA | TRBV28 | NA | TGTGCCACAGGACTAAACGAGCAGTACTTC | CATGLNEQYF
TRBJ2-3 | NA | TRBV19 | once | TGTGCCAGTAGCCCCGGGGGCACAGATACGCAGTATTTT | CASSPGGTDTQYF
TRBJ2-1 | NA | TRBV5-1 | NA | TGCGCCAGCAGCTCCTTAGAAGGAGGAGCGGGCAATGAGCAGTTCTTC | CASSSLEGGAGNEQFF
TRBJ1-2 | NA | TRBV4-1 | NA | TGCGCCAGCAGCCCGGGCCGGGACTCAAAATCCTATGGCTACACCTTC | CASSPGRDSKSYGYTF
TRBJ1-1 | NA | TRBV15 | once | TGTGCCACCAGCAGAGATATAGGGGTGGCTTTCTTT | CATSRDIGVAFF
TRBJ2-5 | NA | TRBV27 | NA | TGTGCCAGCAGTTTTGTTGGTAGCGTAGAGACCCAGTACTTC | CASSFVGSVETQYF
TRBJ2-1 | TRBD2 | TRBV10-1 | NA | TGCGCCAGCAGTCAAAGGACTAGCGGGATCTACAATGAGCAGTTCTTC | CASSQRTSGIYNEQFF
TRBJ1-5 | TRBD1 | TRBV6-5 | NA | TGTGCCAGCAGTTCAGGGGGCGGGCAGCCCCAGCATTTT | CASSSGGGQPQHF
TRBJ2-1 | TRBD2 | TRBV11-3 | NA | TGTGCCAGCAGCTTCCGGACTAGCTTTAACAATGAGCAGTTCTTC | CASSFRTSFNNEQFF
TRBJ1-2 | TRBD1 | TRBV9 | NA | TGTGCCAGCAGCGTAAATCCCCGTTCCACGACCGGGACAGGGGGCGATGGCTACACCTTC | CASSVNPRSTTGTGGDGYTF
TRBJ1-3 | NA | TRBV5-1 | NA | TGCGCCAGCAGCGCCCTTGAGGGCGCCTCTGGAAACACCATATATTTT | CASSALEGASGNTIYF
TRBJ2-1 | TRBD2 | TRBV5-1 | few | TGCGCCAGCAGCCCGGGACTAGCGGGAGAAGGTGAGCAGTTCTTC | CASSPGLAGEGEQFF